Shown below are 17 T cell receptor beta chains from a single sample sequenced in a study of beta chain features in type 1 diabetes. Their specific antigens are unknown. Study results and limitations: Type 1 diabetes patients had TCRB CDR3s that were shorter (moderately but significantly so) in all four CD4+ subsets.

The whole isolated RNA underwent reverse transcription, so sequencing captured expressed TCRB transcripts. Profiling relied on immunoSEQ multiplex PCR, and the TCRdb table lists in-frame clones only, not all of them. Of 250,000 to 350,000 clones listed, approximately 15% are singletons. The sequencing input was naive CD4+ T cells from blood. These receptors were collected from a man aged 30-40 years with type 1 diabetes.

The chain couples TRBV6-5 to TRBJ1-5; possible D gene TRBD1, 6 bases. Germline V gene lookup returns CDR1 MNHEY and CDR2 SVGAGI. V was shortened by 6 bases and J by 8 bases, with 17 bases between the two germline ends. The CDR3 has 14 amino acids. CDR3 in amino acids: CASRQSGGWEPQHF. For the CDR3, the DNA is TGTGCCAGCAGACAATCGGGGGGCTGGGAGCCCCAGCATTTT.

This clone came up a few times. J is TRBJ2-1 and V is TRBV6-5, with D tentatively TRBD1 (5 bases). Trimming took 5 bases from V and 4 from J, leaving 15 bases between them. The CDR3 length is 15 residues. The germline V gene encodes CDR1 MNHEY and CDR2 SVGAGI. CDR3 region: CASSPQGPIYNEQFF. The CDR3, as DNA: TGTGCCAGCAGTCCGCAGGGCCCAATTTACAATGAGCAGTTCTTC.

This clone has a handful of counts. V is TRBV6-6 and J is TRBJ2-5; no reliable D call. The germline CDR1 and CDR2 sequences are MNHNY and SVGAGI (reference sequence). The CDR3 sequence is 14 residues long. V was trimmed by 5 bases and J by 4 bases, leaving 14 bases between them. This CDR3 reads CASSEERGLETQYF. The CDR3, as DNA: TGTGCCAGCAGTGAGGAGAGAGGATTAGAGACCCAGTACTTC.

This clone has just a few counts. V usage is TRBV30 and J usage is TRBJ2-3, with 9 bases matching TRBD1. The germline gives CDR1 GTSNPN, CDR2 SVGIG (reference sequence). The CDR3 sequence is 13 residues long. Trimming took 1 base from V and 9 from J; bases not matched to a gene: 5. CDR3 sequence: CAWSGGQGQTQYF. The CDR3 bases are TGTGCCTGGAGTGGGGGACAGGGTCAAACGCAGTATTTT.

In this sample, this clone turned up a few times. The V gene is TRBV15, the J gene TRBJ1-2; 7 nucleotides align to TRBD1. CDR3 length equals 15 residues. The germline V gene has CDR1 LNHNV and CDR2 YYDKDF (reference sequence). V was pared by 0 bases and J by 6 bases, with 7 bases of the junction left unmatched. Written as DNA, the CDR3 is TGTGCCACCAGCAGAGATCTGGGCAGGGGGGATGGCTACACCTTC. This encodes CATSRDLGRGDGYTF.

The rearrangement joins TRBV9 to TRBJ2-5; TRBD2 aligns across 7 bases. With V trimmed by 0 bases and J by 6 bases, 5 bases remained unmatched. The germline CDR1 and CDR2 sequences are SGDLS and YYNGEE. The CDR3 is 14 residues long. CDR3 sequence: CASSVESSGQTQYF. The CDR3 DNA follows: TGTGCCAGCAGCGTAGAGTCTAGCGGTCAGACCCAGTACTTC.

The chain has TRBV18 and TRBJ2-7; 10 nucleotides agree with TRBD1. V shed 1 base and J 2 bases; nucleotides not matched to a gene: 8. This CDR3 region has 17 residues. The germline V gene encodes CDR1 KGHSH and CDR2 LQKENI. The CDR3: CASSPLSGQGIPYEQYF. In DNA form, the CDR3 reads TGTGCCAGCTCACCACTGTCGGGACAGGGGATCCCCTACGAGCAGTACTTC.

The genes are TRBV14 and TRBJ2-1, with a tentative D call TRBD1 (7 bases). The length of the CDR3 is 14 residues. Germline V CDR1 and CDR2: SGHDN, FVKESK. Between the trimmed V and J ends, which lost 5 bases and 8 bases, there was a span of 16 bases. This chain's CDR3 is CASSFDRDFDEQFF. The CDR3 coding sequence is TGTGCCAGCAGCTTCGACAGGGACTTCGATGAGCAGTTCTTC.

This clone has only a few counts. This CDR3 reads CASAESNQPQHF. CDR3 in DNA: TGTGCCAGCGCGGAGAGTAATCAGCCCCAGCATTTT. The chain has TRBV7-2 and TRBJ1-5; the D is unclear. V lost 8 bases to trimming and J lost 4 bases, with 9 bases between them. The CDR3 is 12 amino acids. From germline, CDR1 is SGHTA and CDR2 FQGNSA.

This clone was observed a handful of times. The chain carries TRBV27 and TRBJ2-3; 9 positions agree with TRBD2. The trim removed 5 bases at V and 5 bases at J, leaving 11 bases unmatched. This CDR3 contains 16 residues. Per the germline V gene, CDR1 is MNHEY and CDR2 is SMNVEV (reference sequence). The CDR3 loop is CASSPQGGRAVDTQYF. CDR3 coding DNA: TGTGCCAGCAGTCCACAAGGCGGGAGGGCCGTAGATACGCAGTATTTT.

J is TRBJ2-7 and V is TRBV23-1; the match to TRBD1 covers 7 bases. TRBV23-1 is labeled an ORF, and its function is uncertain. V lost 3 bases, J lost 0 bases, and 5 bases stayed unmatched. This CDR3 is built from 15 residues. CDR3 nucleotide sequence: TGCGCCAGCAGTCATGGCAGGGGGACCTCCTACGAGCAGTACTTC. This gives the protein CASSHGRGTSYEQYF.

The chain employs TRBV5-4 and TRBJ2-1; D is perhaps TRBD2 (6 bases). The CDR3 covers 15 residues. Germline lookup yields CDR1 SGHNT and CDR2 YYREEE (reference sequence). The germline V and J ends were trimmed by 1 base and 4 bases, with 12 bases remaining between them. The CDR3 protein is CASSLPGAEYNEQFF. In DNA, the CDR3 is TGTGCCAGCAGCTTGCCGGGAGCAGAGTACAATGAGCAGTTCTTC.

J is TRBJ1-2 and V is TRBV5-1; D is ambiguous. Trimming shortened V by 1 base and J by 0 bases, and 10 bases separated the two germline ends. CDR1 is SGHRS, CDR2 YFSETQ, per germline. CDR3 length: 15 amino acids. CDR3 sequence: CASSLMAGSNYGYTF. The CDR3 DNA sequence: TGCGCCAGCAGCTTGATGGCAGGATCTAACTATGGCTACACCTTC.

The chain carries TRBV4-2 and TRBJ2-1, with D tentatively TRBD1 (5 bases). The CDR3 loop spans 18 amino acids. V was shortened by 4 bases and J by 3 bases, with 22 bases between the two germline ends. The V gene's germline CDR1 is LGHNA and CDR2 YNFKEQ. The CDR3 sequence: CASSLLRGRVGFYNEQFF. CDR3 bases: TGTGCCAGCAGCCTCCTAAGGGGCAGGGTTGGGTTCTACAATGAGCAGTTCTTC.

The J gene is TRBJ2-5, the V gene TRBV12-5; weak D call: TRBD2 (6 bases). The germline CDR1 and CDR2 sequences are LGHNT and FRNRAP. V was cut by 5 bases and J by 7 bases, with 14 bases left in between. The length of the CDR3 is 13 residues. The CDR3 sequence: CASGEGGIRTQYF. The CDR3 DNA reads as TGTGCTAGTGGTGAAGGCGGGATACGGACCCAGTACTTC.

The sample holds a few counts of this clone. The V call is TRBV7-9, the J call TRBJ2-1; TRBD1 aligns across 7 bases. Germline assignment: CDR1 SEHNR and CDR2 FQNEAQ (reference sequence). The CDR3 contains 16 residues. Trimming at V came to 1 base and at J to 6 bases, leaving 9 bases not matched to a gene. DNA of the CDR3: TGTGCCAGCAGCTTAGTGCCGGGACAGACACTCAATGAGCAGTTCTTC. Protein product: CASSLVPGQTLNEQFF.

The CDR3 DNA reads TGTGCCAGTAGTATCAGGAGGAGTCAGCCCCAGCATTTT. This translates into CASSIRRSQPQHF. The chain uses TRBV19 and TRBJ1-5; no clear D. The germline V gene encodes CDR1 LNHDA and CDR2 SQIVND (reference sequence). Deletions cut 3 bases from V and 6 bases from J, with 9 bases between. The CDR3 consists of 13 residues.